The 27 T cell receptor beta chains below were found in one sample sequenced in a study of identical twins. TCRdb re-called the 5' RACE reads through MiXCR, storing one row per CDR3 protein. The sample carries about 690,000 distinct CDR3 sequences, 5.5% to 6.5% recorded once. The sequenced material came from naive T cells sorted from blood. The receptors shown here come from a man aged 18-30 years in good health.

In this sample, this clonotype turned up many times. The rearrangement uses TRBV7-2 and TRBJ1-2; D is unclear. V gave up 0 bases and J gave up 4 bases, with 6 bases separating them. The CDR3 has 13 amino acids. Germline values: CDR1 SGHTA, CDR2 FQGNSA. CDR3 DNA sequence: TGTGCCAGCAGCTTAGCGCGACCCTATGGCTACACCTTC. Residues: CASSLARPYGYTF.

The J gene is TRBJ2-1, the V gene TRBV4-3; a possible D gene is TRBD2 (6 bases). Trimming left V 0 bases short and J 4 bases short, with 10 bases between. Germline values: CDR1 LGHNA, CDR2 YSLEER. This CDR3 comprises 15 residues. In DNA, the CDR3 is TGCGCCAGCAGCCAAGATCGGAGGGGATACAATGAGCAGTTCTTC. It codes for CASSQDRRGYNEQFF.

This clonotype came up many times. The CDR3 region is CASSIGQGRNTGELFF. The CDR3 DNA sequence: TGTGCCAGCAGCATAGGACAGGGGCGCAACACCGGGGAGCTGTTTTTT. The chain links TRBV21-1 to TRBJ2-2; the table's D call of TRBD1 was not tested on the DNA. TRBV21-1 is noted as a pseudogene. The CDR3 extends over 16 amino acids.

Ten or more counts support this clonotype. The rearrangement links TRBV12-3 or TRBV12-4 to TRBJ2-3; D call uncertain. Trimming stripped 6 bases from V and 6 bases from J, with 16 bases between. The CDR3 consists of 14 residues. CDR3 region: CASRLYSSGDTQYF. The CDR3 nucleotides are TGTGCCAGCAGGCTATATAGCTCCGGGGATACGCAGTATTTT.

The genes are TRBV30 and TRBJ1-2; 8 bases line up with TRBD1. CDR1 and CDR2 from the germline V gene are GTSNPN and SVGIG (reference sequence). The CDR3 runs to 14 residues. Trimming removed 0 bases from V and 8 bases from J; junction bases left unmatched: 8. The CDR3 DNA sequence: TGTGCCTGGAGTGTCATTCAGGGGGCGGGGGGCTACACCTTC. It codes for CAWSVIQGAGGYTF.

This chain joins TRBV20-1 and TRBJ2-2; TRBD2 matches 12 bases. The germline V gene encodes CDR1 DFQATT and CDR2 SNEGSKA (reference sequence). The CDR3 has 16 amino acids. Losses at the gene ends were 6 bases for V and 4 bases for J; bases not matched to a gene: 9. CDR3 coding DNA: TGCAGTGCGAGCAAAACTAGCGGGAGGTCCACCGGGGAGCTGTTTTTT. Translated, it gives CSASKTSGRSTGELFF.

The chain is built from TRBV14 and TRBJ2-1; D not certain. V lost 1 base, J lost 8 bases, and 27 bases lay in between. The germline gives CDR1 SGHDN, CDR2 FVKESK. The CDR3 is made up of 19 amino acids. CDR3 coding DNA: TGTGCCAGCAGCCAAGGCTCGAGTGGTGTACCCAAAAGGTTGTATGAGCAGTTCTTC. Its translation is CASSQGSSGVPKRLYEQFF. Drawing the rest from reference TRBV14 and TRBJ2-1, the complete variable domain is EAGVTQFPSHSVIEKGQTVTLRCDPISGHDNLYWYRRVMGKEIKFLLHFVKESKQDESGMPNNRFLAERTGGTYSTLKVQPAELEDSGVYFCASSQGSSGVPKRLYEQFFGPGTRLTVL.

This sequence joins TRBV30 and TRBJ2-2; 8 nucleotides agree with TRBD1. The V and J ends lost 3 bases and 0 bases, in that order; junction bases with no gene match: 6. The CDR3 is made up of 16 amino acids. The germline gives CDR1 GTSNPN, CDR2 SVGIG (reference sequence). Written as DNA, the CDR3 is TGTGCCTGGAGAGACAGGGGCCCAGCGAACACCGGGGAGCTGTTTTTT. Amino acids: CAWRDRGPANTGELFF. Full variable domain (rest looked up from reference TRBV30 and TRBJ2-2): SQTIHQWPATLVQPVGSPLSLECTVEGTSNPNLYWYRQAAGRGLQLLFYSVGIGQISSEVPQNLSASRPQDRQFILSSKKLLLSDSGFYLCAWRDRGPANTGELFFGEGSRLTVL.

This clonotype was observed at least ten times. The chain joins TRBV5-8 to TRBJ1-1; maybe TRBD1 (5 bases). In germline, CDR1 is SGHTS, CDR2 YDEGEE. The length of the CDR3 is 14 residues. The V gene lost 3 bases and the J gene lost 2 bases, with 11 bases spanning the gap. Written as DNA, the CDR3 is TGTGCCAGCAGCTCGCTGGGGCCCAACACTGAAGCTTTCTTT. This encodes CASSSLGPNTEAFF.

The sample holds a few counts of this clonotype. Written as DNA, the CDR3 is TGTGCCAGCAGTAAAATAGCGGGAGGCAAGACAGATACGCAGTATTTT. Protein sequence: CASSKIAGGKTDTQYF. This chain connects TRBV7-2 to TRBJ2-3, with 10 nucleotides matching TRBD2. There are 16 residues in the CDR3. Germline values: CDR1 SGHTA, CDR2 FQGNSA. The V and J ends lost 6 bases and 3 bases, in that order; junction bases with no gene match: 9. Drawing the rest from reference TRBV7-2 and TRBJ2-3, the complete variable domain is GAGVSQSPSNKVTEKGKDVELRCDPISGHTALYWYRQSLGQGLEFLIYFQGNSAPDKSGLPSDRFSAERTGGSVSTLTIQRTQQEDSAVYLCASSKIAGGKTDTQYFGPGTRLTVL.

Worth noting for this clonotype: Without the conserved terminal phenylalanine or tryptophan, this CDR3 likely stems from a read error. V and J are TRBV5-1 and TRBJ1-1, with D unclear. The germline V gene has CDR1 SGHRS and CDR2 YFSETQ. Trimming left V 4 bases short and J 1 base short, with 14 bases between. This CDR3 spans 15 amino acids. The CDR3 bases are TGCGCCAGCAGCCCACGACCGAGCTGGAACACTGAAGCTTTCCTT. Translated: CASSPRPSWNTEAFL.

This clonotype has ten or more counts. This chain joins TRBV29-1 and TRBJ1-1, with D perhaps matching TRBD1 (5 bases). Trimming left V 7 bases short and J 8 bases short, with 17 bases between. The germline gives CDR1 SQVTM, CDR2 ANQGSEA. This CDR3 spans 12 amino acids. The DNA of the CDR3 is TGCAGCGCCGTAGTCGGGACGGCCGAAGCTTTCTTT. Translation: CSAVVGTAEAFF.

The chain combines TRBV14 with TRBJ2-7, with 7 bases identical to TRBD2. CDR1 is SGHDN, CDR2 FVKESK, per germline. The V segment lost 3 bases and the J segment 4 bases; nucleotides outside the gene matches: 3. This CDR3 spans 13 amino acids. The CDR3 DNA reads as TGTGCCAGCAGCCAGGGGGGGAGGTACGAGCAGTACGTC. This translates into CASSQGGRYEQYV.

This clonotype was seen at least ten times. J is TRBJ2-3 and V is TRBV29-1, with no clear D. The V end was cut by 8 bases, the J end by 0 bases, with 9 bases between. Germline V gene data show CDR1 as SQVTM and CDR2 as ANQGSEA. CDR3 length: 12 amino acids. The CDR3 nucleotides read TGCAGCTTCGTACTTAGCACAGATACGCAGTATTTT. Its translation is CSFVLSTDTQYF.

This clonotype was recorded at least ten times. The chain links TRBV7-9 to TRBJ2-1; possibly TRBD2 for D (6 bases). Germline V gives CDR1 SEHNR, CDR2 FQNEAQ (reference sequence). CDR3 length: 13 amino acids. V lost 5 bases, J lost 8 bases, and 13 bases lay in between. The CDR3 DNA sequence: TGTGCCAGCAGCACCGCTTCGGGGGATGAGCAGTTCTTC. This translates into CASSTASGDEQFF.

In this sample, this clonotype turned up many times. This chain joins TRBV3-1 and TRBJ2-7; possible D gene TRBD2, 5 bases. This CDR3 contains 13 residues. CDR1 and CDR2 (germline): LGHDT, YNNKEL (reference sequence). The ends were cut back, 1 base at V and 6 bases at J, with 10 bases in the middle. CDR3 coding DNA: TGTGCCAGCAGCCAAGGTGAGGGTGGCGAGCAGTACGTC. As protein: CASSQGEGGEQYV.

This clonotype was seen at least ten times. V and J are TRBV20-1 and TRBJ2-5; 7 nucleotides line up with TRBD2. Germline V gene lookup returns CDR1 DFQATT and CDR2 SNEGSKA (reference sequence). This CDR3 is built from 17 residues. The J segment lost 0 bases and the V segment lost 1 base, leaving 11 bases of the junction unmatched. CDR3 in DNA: TGCAGTGCTAGAGGCCCCGCTAGCGGAACATACCAAGAGACCCAGTACTTC. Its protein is CSARGPASGTYQETQYF.

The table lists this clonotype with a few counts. The CDR3: CSARPRDRYYEQYF. DNA for the CDR3: TGCAGTGCTAGGCCCCGGGACAGGTACTACGAGCAGTACTTC. V and J are TRBV20-1 and TRBJ2-7; TRBD1 agrees at 8 bases. The V gene end was trimmed by 3 bases and the J gene end by 3 bases; junction bases not matched to a gene: 7. The CDR3 totals 14 residues. The germline V gene encodes CDR1 DFQATT and CDR2 SNEGSKA (reference sequence).

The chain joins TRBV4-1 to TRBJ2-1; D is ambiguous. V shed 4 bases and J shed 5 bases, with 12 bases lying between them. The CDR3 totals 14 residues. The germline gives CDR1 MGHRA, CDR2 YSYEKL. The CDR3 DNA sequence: TGCGCCAGCAGCCCAACCGTAACAGACAATGAGCAGTTCTTC. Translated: CASSPTVTDNEQFF.

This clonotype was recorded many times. The CDR3 loop reads CASTTGLTEAFF. CDR3 sequence (DNA): TGTGCCAGCACGACCGGCCTTACTGAAGCTTTCTTT. The rearrangement joins TRBV12-3 or TRBV12-4 to TRBJ1-1; D gene uncertain. The CDR3 contains 12 residues. Trimming took off 7 bases at V and 5 bases at J, with 11 bases between the two ends.

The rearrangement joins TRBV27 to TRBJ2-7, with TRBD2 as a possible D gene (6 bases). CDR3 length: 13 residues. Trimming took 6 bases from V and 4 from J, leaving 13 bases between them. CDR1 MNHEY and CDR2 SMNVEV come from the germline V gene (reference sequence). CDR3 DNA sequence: TGTGCCAGCAGCTCTAGCGCCCTGTACGAGCAGTACTTC. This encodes CASSSSALYEQYF.

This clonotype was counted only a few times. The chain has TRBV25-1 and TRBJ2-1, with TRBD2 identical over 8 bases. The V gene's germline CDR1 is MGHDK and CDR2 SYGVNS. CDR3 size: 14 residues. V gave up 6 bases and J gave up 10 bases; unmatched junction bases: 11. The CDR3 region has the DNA TGTGCCAGCAGAGAGACTAGCGCCTTGGGCGAGCAGTTCTTC. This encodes CASRETSALGEQFF.

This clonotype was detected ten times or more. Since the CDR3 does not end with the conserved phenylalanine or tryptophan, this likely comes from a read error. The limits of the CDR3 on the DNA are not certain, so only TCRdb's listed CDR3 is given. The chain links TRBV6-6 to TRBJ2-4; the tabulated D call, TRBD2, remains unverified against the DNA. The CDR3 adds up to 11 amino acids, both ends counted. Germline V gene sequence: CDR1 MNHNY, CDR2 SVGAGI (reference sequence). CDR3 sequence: CASSYKGSADI.

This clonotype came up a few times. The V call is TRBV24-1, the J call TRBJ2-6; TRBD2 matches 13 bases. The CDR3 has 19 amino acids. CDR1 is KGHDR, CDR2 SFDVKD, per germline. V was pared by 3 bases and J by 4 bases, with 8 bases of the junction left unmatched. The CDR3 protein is CATSDPLAGGPKGANVLTF. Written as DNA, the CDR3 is TGTGCCACCAGTGATCCACTAGCGGGAGGGCCTAAGGGGGCCAACGTCCTGACTTTC.

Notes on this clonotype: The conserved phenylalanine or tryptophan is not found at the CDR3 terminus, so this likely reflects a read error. This CDR3 is CAWGGAQGTEQYL. The CDR3 DNA sequence: TGTGCCTGGGGAGGGGCCCAGGGGACCGAGCAGTACTTA. The chain has TRBV5-5 and TRBJ2-7; D is possibly TRBD2 (7 bases). Trimming pared 10 bases from V and 6 bases from J, leaving 20 bases between. This CDR3 has 13 residues. Germline V gene lookup returns CDR1 SGHKS and CDR2 YYEKEE (reference sequence).

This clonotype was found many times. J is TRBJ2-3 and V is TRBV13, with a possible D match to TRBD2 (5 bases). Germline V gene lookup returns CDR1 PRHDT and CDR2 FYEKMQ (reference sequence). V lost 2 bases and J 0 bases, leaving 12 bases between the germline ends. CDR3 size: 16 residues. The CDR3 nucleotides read TGTGCCAGCAGCTTATCCCGCGGGTTAAGCACAGATACGCAGTATTTT. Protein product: CASSLSRGLSTDTQYF.

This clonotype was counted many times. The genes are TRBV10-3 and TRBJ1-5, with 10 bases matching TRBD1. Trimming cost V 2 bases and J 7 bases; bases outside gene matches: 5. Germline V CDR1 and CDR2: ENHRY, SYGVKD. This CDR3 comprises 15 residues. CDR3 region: CAISERQGAGQPQHF. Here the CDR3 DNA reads TGTGCCATCAGTGAGAGACAGGGGGCCGGGCAGCCCCAGCATTTT.